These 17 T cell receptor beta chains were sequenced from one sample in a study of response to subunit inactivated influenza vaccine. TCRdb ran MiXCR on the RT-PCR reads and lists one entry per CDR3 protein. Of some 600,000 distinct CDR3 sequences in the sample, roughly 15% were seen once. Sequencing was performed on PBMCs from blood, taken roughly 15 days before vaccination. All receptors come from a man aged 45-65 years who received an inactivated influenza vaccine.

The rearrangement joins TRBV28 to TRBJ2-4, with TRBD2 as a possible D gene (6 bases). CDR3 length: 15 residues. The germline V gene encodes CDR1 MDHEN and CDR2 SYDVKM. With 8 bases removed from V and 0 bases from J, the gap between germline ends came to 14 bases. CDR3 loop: CASGFRGLAKNIQYF. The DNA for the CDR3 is TGTGCCAGCGGGTTCCGGGGACTAGCCAAAAACATTCAGTACTTC.

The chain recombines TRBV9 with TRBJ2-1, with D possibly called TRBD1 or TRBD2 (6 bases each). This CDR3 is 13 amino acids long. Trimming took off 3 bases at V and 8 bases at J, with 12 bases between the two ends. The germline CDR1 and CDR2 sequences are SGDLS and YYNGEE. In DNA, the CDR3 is TGTGCCAGCAGCGGCGGGACAATTGATGAGCAGTTCTTC. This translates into CASSGGTIDEQFF.

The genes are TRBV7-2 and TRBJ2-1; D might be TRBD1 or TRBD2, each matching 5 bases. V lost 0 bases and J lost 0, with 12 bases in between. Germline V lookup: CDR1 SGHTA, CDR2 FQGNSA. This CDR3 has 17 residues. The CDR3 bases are TGTGCCAGCAGCTTAGCCGGGACGGGGAGCTCCTACAATGAGCAGTTCTTC. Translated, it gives CASSLAGTGSSYNEQFF.

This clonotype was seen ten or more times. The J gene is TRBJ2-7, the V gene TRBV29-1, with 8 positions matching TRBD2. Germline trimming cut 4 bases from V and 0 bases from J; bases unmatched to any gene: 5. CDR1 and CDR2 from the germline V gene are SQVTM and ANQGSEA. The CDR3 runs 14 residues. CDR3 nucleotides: TGCAGCGTTGTACTAGCGGCCATCTCCTACGAGCAGTACTTC. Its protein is CSVVLAAISYEQYF.

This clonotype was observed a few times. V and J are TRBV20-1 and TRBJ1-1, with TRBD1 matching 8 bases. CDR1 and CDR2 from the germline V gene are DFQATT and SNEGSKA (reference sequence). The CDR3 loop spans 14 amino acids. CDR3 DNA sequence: TGCAGGGGGCACGGACAGGGAATGAACACTGAAGCTTTCTTT. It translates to CRGHGQGMNTEAFF.

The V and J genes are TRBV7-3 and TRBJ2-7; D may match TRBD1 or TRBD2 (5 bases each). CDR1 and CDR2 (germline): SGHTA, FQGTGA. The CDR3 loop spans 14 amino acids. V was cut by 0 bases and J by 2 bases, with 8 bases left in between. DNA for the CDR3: TGTGCCAGCAGCTTAACCGGGGACCCCTACGAGCAGTACTTC. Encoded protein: CASSLTGDPYEQYF.

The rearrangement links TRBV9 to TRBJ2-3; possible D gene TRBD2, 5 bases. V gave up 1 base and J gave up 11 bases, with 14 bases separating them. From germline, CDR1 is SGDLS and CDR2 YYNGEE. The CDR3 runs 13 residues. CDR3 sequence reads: CASSVRRIGGQYF. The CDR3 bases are TGTGCCAGCAGCGTACGGAGGATTGGCGGGCAGTATTTT.

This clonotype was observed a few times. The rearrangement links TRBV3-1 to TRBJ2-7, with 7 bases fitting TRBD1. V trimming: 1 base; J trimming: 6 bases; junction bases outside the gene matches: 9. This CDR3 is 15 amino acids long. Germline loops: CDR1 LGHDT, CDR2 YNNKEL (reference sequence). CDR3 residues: CASSQGTGARSEQYF. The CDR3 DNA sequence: TGTGCCAGCAGCCAAGGTACAGGGGCCCGGAGCGAGCAGTACTTC.

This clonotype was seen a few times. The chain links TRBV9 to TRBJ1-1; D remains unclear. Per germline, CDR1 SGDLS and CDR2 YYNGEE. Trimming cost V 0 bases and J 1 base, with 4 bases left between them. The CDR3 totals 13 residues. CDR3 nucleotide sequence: TGTGCCAGCAGCGTAGAACAGAACACTGAAGCTTTCTTT. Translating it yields CASSVEQNTEAFF.

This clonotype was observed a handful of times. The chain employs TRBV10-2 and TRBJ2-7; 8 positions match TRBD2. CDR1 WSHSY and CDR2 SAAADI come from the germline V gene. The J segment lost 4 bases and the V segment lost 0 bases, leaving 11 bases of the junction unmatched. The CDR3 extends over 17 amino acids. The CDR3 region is CASSESWGGTREYEQYF. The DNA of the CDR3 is TGCGCCAGCAGTGAGTCCTGGGGTGGGACTAGGGAATACGAGCAGTACTTC.

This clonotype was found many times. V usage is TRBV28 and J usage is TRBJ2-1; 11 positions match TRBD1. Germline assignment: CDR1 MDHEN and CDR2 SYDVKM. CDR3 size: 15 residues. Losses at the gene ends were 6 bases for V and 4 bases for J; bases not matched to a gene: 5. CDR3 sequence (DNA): TGTGCCAGCAGGCTAGGGACAGGGGGATACAATGAGCAGTTCTTC. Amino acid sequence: CASRLGTGGYNEQFF.

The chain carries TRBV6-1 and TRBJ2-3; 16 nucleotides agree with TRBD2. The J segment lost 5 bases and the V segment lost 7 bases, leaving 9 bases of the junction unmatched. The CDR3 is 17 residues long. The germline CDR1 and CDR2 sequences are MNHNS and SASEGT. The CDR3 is CASIGTSGRAEVDTQYF. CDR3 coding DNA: TGTGCCAGCATAGGGACTAGCGGGAGGGCCGAGGTAGATACGCAGTATTTT.

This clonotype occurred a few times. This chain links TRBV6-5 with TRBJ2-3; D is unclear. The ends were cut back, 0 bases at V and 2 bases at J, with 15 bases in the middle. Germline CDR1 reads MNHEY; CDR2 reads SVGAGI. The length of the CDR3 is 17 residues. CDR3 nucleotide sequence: TGTGCCAGCAGTTACTCGGCCGCCGGAGTTTTCACAGATACGCAGTATTTT. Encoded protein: CASSYSAAGVFTDTQYF.

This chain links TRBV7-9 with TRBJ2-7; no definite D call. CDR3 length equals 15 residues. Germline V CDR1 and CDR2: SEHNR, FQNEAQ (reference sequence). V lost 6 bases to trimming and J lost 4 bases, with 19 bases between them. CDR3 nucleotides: TGTGCCAGCAGACCTGTCCCGGGCCCCCCTTACGAGCAGTACTTC. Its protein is CASRPVPGPPYEQYF.

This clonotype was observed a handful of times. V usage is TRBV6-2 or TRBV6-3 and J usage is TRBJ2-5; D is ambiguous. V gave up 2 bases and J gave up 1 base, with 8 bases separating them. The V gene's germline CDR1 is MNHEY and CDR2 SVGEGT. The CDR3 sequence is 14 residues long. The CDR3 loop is CASSYIRSQETQYF. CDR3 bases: TGTGCCAGCAGTTACATCAGAAGCCAAGAGACCCAGTACTTC.

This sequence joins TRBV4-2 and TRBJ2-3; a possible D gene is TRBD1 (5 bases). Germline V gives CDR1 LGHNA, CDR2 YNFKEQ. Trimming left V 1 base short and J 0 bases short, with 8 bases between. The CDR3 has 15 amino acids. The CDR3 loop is CASSQGQLSTDTQYF. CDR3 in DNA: TGTGCCAGCAGCCAAGGACAGTTAAGCACAGATACGCAGTATTTT.

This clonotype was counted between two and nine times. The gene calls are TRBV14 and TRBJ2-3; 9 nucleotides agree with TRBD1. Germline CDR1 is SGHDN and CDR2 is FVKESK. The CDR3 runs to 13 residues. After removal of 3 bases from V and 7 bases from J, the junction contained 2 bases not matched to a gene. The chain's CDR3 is CASSHTGGYTQYF. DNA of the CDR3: TGTGCCAGCAGCCATACAGGGGGCTATACGCAGTATTTT. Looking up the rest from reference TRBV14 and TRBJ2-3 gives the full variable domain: EAGVTQFPSHSVIEKGQTVTLRCDPISGHDNLYWYRRVMGKEIKFLLHFVKESKQDESGMPNNRFLAERTGGTYSTLKVQPAELEDSGVYFCASSHTGGYTQYFGPGTRLTVL.